This T cell receptor (beta chain) was profiled in a study of CD8 T cells in ankylosing spondylitis. The length of the CDR3 is 15 residues. Germline trimming cut 5 bases from V and 4 bases from J; bases unmatched to any gene: 6. Germline V CDR1 and CDR2: LNHDA, SQIVND (reference sequence). TCRdb reanalysed the 5' RACE reads using MiXCR and keeps one entry per CDR3 protein. Seen here are around 150,000 distinct CDR3 sequences, about 6.7% observed once, and the top ten hold around 12%. This clonotype has a handful of counts. V is TRBV19 and J is TRBJ1-4; 8 nucleotides agree with TRBD1. This TCR was sampled from a female donor with ankylosing spondylitis or in good health (not recorded which). Sequencing input: blood, either unsorted or a sorted T cell fraction (not recorded which). CDR3 residues: CASSVRQGHNEKLFF. The DNA of the CDR3 is TGTGCCAGTAGTGTCAGACAGGGGCATAATGAAAAACTGTTTTTT.